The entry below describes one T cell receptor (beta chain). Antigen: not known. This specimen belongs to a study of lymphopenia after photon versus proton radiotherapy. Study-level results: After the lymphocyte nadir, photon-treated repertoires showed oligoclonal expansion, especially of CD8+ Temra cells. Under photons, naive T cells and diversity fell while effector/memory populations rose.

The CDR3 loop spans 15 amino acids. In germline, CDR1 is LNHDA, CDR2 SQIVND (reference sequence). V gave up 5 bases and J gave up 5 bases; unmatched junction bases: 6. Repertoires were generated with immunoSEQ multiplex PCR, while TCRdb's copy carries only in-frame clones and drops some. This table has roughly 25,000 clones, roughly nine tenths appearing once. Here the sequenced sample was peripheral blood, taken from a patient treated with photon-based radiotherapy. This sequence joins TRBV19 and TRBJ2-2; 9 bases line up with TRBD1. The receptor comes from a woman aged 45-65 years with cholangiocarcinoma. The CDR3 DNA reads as TGTGCCAGTAGTGACGGACAGGGGAGTACCGGGGAGCTGTTTTTT. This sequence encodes CASSDGQGSTGELFF.